A selection of T cell receptor beta chains follows, all from one sample in a study of shared clonotypes between healthy human individuals. TCRdb's copy holds only in-frame clones and misses some; the assay was immunoSEQ multiplex PCR. Of around 2.1 million clones in the sample, approximately 94% were seen once. The sequenced material came from naive CD4+ T cells sorted from blood. The receptors come from a man aged 18 to 29 in good health. The CDR3 runs from the conserved cysteine through the conserved F or W. D genes are given only for firm matches. Rows may omit the clone size; those that give it use once, few, many or a size class.

cdr3_length j_call v_call clone_size d_call cdr3_aa cdr3_nt
13 TRBJ1-1 TRBV30 . . CAWSGQAGTEAFF TGTGCCTGGAGTGGTCAGGCGGGTACTGAAGCTTTCTTT
13 TRBJ1-4 TRBV11-3 . . CASSLEAGEKLFF TGTGCCAGCAGCTTAGAGGCTGGTGAAAAACTGTTTTTT
15 TRBJ2-3 TRBV2 once TRBD2 CASSESLADTDTQYF TGTGCCAGCAGTGAAAGTCTAGCGGACACAGATACGCAGTATTTT
13 TRBJ1-5 TRBV30 . . CAWSTTDLRPQHF TGTGCCTGGAGTACGACAGACCTTCGGCCCCAGCATTTT
14 TRBJ1-1 TRBV10-3 . . CAIRKETVNTEAFF TGTGCCATCAGGAAAGAGACAGTGAACACTGAAGCTTTCTTT
14 TRBJ1-1 TRBV5-1 once TRBD1 CASSPGQGIAEAFF TGCGCCAGCAGCCCGGGACAGGGGATCGCTGAAGCTTTCTTT
15 TRBJ1-2 TRBV6-1 . . CASSEESGNTYGYTF TGTGCCAGCAGTGAAGAGTCAGGGAATACCTATGGCTACACCTTC
12 TRBJ1-4 TRBV30 . . CAWTATNEKLFF TGTGCCTGGACGGCAACTAATGAAAAACTGTTTTTT
15 TRBJ1-2 TRBV27 . . CASRLFGQSLYGYTF TGTGCCAGCAGGCTATTCGGACAGTCCCTGTATGGCTACACCTTC
14 TRBJ1-1 TRBV10-3 . TRBD1 CASLGQGVNTEAFF TGTGCCAGCCTAGGACAGGGGGTCAACACTGAAGCTTTCTTT
16 TRBJ2-1 TRBV10-2 . TRBD2 CASSESRAGVYNEQFF TGCGCCAGCAGTGAGTCTAGGGCGGGGGTTTACAATGAGCAGTTCTTC
13 TRBJ1-1 TRBV5-4 . . CASSRQSNTEAFF TGTGCCAGCAGCCGACAGTCGAACACTGAAGCTTTCTTT
14 TRBJ1-5 TRBV5-1 . . CASSPGEANQPQHF TGCGCCAGCAGCCCGGGGGAAGCCAATCAGCCCCAGCATTTT
14 TRBJ1-1 TRBV6-5 few . CASSYSAGNTEAFF TGTGCCAGCAGTTACTCGGCAGGGAACACTGAAGCTTTCTTT
12 TRBJ2-7 TRBV10-3 . . CAISESTGSQYF TGTGCCATCAGTGAGTCAACGGGAAGCCAGTACTTC
14 TRBJ2-2 TRBV28 . . CASSLTSTTGELFF TGTGCCAGCAGTCTGACTAGTACGACCGGGGAGCTGTTTTTT
12 TRBJ2-2 TRBV11-2 once . CASSWSRGELFF TGTGCCAGCAGCTGGAGTCGAGGGGAGCTGTTTTTT